The 30 T cell receptor beta chains presented below share a single source sample, sequenced in a study of blood T cell repertoires in COVID-19. Sequenced by immunoSEQ multiplex PCR; TCRdb stores in-frame clones only, minus some. The sample includes some 270,000 clones, roughly 90% seen only once; the top ten take under 2.5%. Sequenced material: PBMCs or T cells enriched from blood (not recorded which). The source is a woman aged 55-69 years who had recovered from COVID-19.

The CDR3 region is CASSLASGGNEQFF. The CDR3 DNA reads as TGTGCCAGCAGTTTAGCTAGCGGGGGTAATGAGCAGTTCTTC. The chain carries TRBV27 and TRBJ2-1; TRBD2 aligns across 10 bases. V lost 2 bases and J lost 7; bases outside the gene matches: 2. The CDR3 is made up of 14 amino acids. Germline assignment: CDR1 MNHEY and CDR2 SMNVEV (reference sequence).

The rearrangement uses TRBV5-6 and TRBJ2-5; 11 bases are a match to TRBD1. CDR1 and CDR2 (germline): SGHDT, YYEEEE. V was pared by 4 bases and J by 4 bases, with 6 bases of the junction left unmatched. This CDR3 is 15 amino acids long. The CDR3 sequence: CASSGAGTGGETQYF. CDR3 DNA sequence: TGTGCCAGCAGCGGTGCCGGGACAGGGGGAGAGACCCAGTACTTC. The variable domain in full, with the rest retrieved from reference TRBV5-6 and TRBJ2-5, is DAGVTQSPTHLIKTRGQQVTLRCSPKSGHDTVSWYQQALGQGPQFIFQYYEEEERQRGNFPDRFSGHQFPNYSSELNVNALLLGDSALYLCASSGAGTGGETQYFGPGTRLLVL.

The gene calls are TRBV21-1 and TRBJ1-5. TRBV21-1 is reported as a pseudogene. The CDR3 has 16 amino acids. In DNA form, the CDR3 reads TGTGCCAGCACCGCAAAAGGGAGATGTGGCAATCAGCCCCAGCATTTT. This gives the protein CASTAKGRCGNQPQHF.

The V call is TRBV24-1, the J call TRBJ2-3, with 10 bases aligning to TRBD1. CDR3 length: 14 amino acids. V was clipped by 9 bases and J by 4 bases; unmatched bases: 6. Per germline, CDR1 KGHDR and CDR2 SFDVKD. CDR3 amino acids: CATAGQGLPDTQYF. CDR3 in DNA: TGTGCCACCGCGGGACAGGGGTTACCAGATACGCAGTATTTT.

The chain carries TRBV10-3 and TRBJ2-1, with TRBD2 matching over 12 bases. This CDR3 comprises 15 residues. V shed 6 bases and J 6 bases; nucleotides not matched to a gene: 6. The germline CDR1 and CDR2 sequences are ENHRY and SYGVKD. The CDR3 loop reads CAISGGLAGRNEQFF. The CDR3 nucleotides read TGTGCCATCAGCGGTGGACTAGCGGGACGCAATGAGCAGTTCTTC.

The chain employs TRBV10-1 and TRBJ1-1; the match to TRBD1 covers 7 bases. CDR3 size: 14 residues. Looked up from germline, CDR1 is WNHNN and CDR2 is SYGVQD (reference sequence). After removal of 3 bases from V and 1 base from J, the junction contained 2 bases not matched to a gene. In DNA, the CDR3 is TGCGCCAGCAGTGAAAACAGGGGGAACACTGAAGCTTTCTTT. It is translated as CASSENRGNTEAFF.

This clone was observed once. The chain recombines TRBV6-5 with TRBJ1-1, with D tentatively TRBD1 (6 bases). CDR3 length: 14 amino acids. Looked up from germline, CDR1 is MNHEY and CDR2 is SVGAGI. Deletions cut 6 bases from V and 4 bases from J, with 15 bases between. The chain's CDR3 is CASSLRDMVTEAFF. DNA for the CDR3: TGTGCCAGCAGCCTAAGGGACATGGTCACTGAAGCTTTCTTT.

The CDR3 region has the DNA TGTGCCTGGAGTGTAGGCGGGACAGGGGGTGTCTTTGGCTACACCTTC. Its translation: CAWSVGGTGGVFGYTF. This chain uses TRBV30 with TRBJ1-2; 11 bases agree with TRBD1. The CDR3 contains 16 residues. J lost 7 bases, V lost 0 bases, and 10 bases had no gene match. Germline values: CDR1 GTSNPN, CDR2 SVGIG (reference sequence).

In this sample, this clone turned up once. This chain connects TRBV24-1 to TRBJ1-2; TRBD1 might be the D (5 bases). The germline CDR1 and CDR2 sequences are KGHDR and SFDVKD. Trimming took off 3 bases at V and 5 bases at J, with 15 bases between the two ends. There are 15 residues in the CDR3. The CDR3 region is CATSDVDGTAYGYTF. The CDR3 coding sequence is TGTGCCACCAGTGATGTGGACGGGACTGCGTATGGCTACACCTTC.

This rearrangement joins TRBV14 to TRBJ1-1; TRBD1 is a possible D gene (6 bases). V dropped 0 bases and J dropped 4 bases, with 15 bases sitting between them. CDR3 size: 16 residues. The germline gives CDR1 SGHDN, CDR2 FVKESK. This chain's CDR3 is CASSQEWGRRSTEAFF. The CDR3 bases are TGTGCCAGCAGCCAAGAGTGGGGGCGCCGTAGCACTGAAGCTTTCTTT.

The chain couples TRBV12-3 or TRBV12-4 to TRBJ2-1; D not resolved. V gave up 3 bases and J gave up 7 bases, with 10 bases separating them. This CDR3 comprises 13 residues. The chain's CDR3 is CASSLGRINEQFF. The CDR3 DNA reads TGTGCCAGCAGTTTGGGCAGGATAAATGAGCAGTTCTTC.

The rearrangement joins TRBV3-1 (or the pseudogene TRBV3-2) to TRBJ2-3; D uncertain. Trimming stripped 1 base from V and 4 bases from J, with 9 bases between. Germline V lookup: CDR1 LGHDT, CDR2 YNNKEL (reference sequence). CDR3 length: 14 residues. CDR3 bases: TGTGCCAGCAGCCAAGGCACAACCCCAGATACGCAGTATTTT. Translation: CASSQGTTPDTQYF.

With respect to this clone: The DNA is left out, because the CDR3 cannot be placed on it with certainty; the CDR3 is given as TCRdb lists it. Other DNA sequences in this sample translate to the same CDR3. The V gene is TRBV28, the J gene TRBJ1-4; the DNA was not compared with TRBD1, the D call given in the table. The CDR3 totals 15 residues, both ends included. The V gene's germline CDR1 is MDHEN and CDR2 SYDVKM. CDR3 sequence reads: CASSSSGQGNEKLFF.

This chain links TRBV6-5 with TRBJ1-5; D ambiguous. Trimming removed 5 bases at V and 7 bases at J, with 18 bases between. Germline CDR1 is MNHEY and CDR2 is SVGAGI. There are 15 residues in the CDR3. Written as DNA, the CDR3 is TGTGCCAGCAGTCCCGATCCGTCGGGTAGACAGCCCCAGCATTTT. It is translated as CASSPDPSGRQPQHF.

This chain connects TRBV9 to TRBJ2-1, with D unclear. This CDR3 is 16 amino acids long. V was clipped by 3 bases and J by 0 bases, with 13 bases between them. CDR1 is SGDLS and CDR2 is YYNGEE in the germline V gene. CDR3 sequence: CASSASAQSSYNEQFF. The CDR3 bases are TGTGCCAGCAGCGCCTCCGCACAGAGCTCCTACAATGAGCAGTTCTTC.

This sequence joins TRBV28 and TRBJ2-1, with D possibly TRBD2 on 5 matching bases. The CDR3 consists of 16 residues. V lost 6 bases, J lost 0 bases, and 15 bases lay in between. In germline, CDR1 is MDHEN, CDR2 SYDVKM. CDR3 residues: CASSGRTQPSYNEQFF. Here the CDR3 DNA reads TGTGCCAGCAGCGGCCGGACTCAACCCTCCTACAATGAGCAGTTCTTC. The full variable domain, rest sourced from reference TRBV28 and TRBJ2-1, is DVKVTQSSRYLVKRTGEKVFLECVQDMDHENMFWYRQDPGLGLRLIYFSYDVKMKEKGDIPEGYSVSREKKERFSLILESASTNQTSMYLCASSGRTQPSYNEQFFGPGTRLTVL.

The chain employs TRBV29-1 and TRBJ2-7, with 11 bases fitting TRBD1. The CDR3 is 17 residues long. CDR1 SQVTM and CDR2 ANQGSEA come from the germline V gene. V lost 1 base and J lost 4; bases outside the gene matches: 12. Here the CDR3 DNA reads TGCAGCGTTGAAGGGAGAGGACAGGGGGCGACTGTGTACGAGCAGTACTTC. It encodes CSVEGRGQGATVYEQYF.

The chain carries TRBV30 and TRBJ1-1, with a weak D call TRBD1 (5 bases). The CDR3 totals 13 residues. Germline V CDR1 and CDR2: GTSNPN, SVGIG (reference sequence). With 4 bases removed from V and 0 bases from J, the gap between germline ends came to 9 bases. CDR3 loop: CAWNLGLNTEAFF. The CDR3 DNA reads TGTGCCTGGAACCTGGGGCTGAACACTGAAGCTTTCTTT.

The chain links TRBV9 to TRBJ2-3; perhaps TRBD2 as D (7 bases). CDR3 size: 15 residues. V was cut by 3 bases and J by 4 bases, with 15 bases left in between. Germline loops: CDR1 SGDLS, CDR2 YYNGEE. The CDR3 region is CASSDYRGGPDTQYF. The CDR3, as DNA: TGTGCCAGCAGCGACTATAGGGGGGGGCCAGATACGCAGTATTTT.

This chain joins TRBV5-1 and TRBJ1-3, with D unclear. The germline gives CDR1 SGHRS, CDR2 YFSETQ. The CDR3 spans 14 residues. Trimming pared 4 bases from V and 2 bases from J, leaving 10 bases between. The CDR3, as DNA: TGCGCCAGCAGCCAGGCAGGTACTGGAAACACCATATATTTT. Residues: CASSQAGTGNTIYF.

The V call is TRBV3-1 (or the pseudogene TRBV3-2), the J call TRBJ2-7; tentatively, D is TRBD1 (6 bases). Germline assignment: CDR1 LGHDT and CDR2 YNNKEL (reference sequence). The CDR3 totals 16 residues. V was trimmed by 1 base and J by 4 bases, leaving 17 bases between them. CDR3 sequence: CASSQVPGQQGYEQYF. In DNA form, the CDR3 reads TGTGCCAGCAGCCAAGTTCCGGGCCAACAGGGATACGAGCAGTACTTC.

The rearrangement uses TRBV3-1 (or the pseudogene TRBV3-2) and TRBJ1-1; D uncertain. Trimming removed 5 bases at V and 2 bases at J, with 15 bases between. The CDR3 totals 15 residues. Germline-derived CDR1 and CDR2 are LGHDT and YNNKEL (reference sequence). CDR3 bases: TGTGCCAGCAGCAAGTCGAGGGCTGAAAACACTGAAGCTTTCTTT. Translated: CASSKSRAENTEAFF.

CDR3 sequence: CASSPRRESYEQYF. CDR3 sequence (DNA): TGTGCCAGCAGTCCTCGGCGGGAGTCCTACGAGCAGTACTTC. The V and J genes are TRBV6-5 and TRBJ2-7, with 7 bases identical to TRBD2. This CDR3 is 14 amino acids long. The germline V gene encodes CDR1 MNHEY and CDR2 SVGAGI. With V trimmed by 5 bases and J by 1 base, 5 bases remained unmatched.

The V gene is TRBV5-1, the J gene TRBJ1-2, with D maybe TRBD1 (6 bases). V was trimmed by 4 bases and J by 7 bases, leaving 23 bases between them. CDR3 length: 16 residues. The germline V gene encodes CDR1 SGHRS and CDR2 YFSETQ. This CDR3 reads CASSTDRDISRSGYTF. The DNA of the CDR3 is TGCGCCAGCAGCACAGACCGGGACATCTCCCGATCTGGCTACACCTTC.

The genes are TRBV9 and TRBJ2-5; possible D gene TRBD2, 7 bases. This CDR3 contains 14 residues. Between the trimmed V and J ends, which lost 3 bases and 1 base, there was a span of 10 bases. Germline V gene lookup returns CDR1 SGDLS and CDR2 YYNGEE. The CDR3 is CASSAAGAQETQYF. The CDR3 DNA follows: TGTGCCAGCAGCGCCGCGGGGGCCCAAGAGACCCAGTACTTC.

V is TRBV7-9 and J is TRBJ1-4; 8 bases align to TRBD1. Germline V gene sequence: CDR1 SEHNR, CDR2 FQNEAQ (reference sequence). Trimming at V came to 5 bases and at J to 8 bases, leaving 10 bases not matched to a gene. The CDR3 is 15 residues long. CDR3 DNA: TGTGCCAGCAGCACTCGACAGGGGTTAAGAGAAAAACTGTTTTTT. Residues: CASSTRQGLREKLFF. The complete variable domain, with remaining parts taken from reference TRBV7-9 and TRBJ1-4, reads DTGVSQNPRHKITKRGQNVTFRCDPISEHNRLYWYRQTLGQGPEFLTYFQNEAQLEKSRLLSDRFSAERPKGSFSTLEIQRTEQGDSAMYLCASSTRQGLREKLFFGSGTQLSVL.

The chain recombines TRBV25-1 with TRBJ1-2, with D tentatively TRBD1 (6 bases). The germline gives CDR1 MGHDK, CDR2 SYGVNS. The CDR3 totals 12 residues. V dropped 8 bases and J dropped 4 bases, with 11 bases sitting between them. For the CDR3, the DNA is TGTGCCAGCTGGGGGGGGGCCTATGGCTACACCTTC. Translated, it gives CASWGGAYGYTF.

CDR3 protein: CSVEGTSSYNEQFF. CDR3 coding DNA: TGCAGCGTTGAAGGTACTAGTTCCTACAATGAGCAGTTCTTC. This chain links TRBV29-1 with TRBJ2-1; a possible D gene is TRBD2 (5 bases). The germline V and J ends were trimmed by 1 base and 1 base, with 8 bases remaining between them. This CDR3 spans 14 amino acids. The germline V gene encodes CDR1 SQVTM and CDR2 ANQGSEA.

This chain connects TRBV10-3 to TRBJ1-1, with TRBD1 as a possible D gene (6 bases). CDR3 length: 13 amino acids. V lost 4 bases, J lost 1 base, and 7 bases lay in between. In germline, CDR1 is ENHRY, CDR2 SYGVKD. The CDR3 DNA is TGTGCCATCAGTGTACAGGGGAACACTGAAGCTTTCTTT. It specifies CAISVQGNTEAFF.

This clone appeared once. The rearrangement joins TRBV19 to TRBJ2-7, with D possibly being TRBD1 (5 bases). Germline lookup yields CDR1 LNHDA and CDR2 SQIVND (reference sequence). This CDR3 spans 13 amino acids. The V gene lost 5 bases and the J gene lost 5 bases, with 13 bases spanning the gap. CDR3 in DNA: TGTGCCAGTAGTGTTGACAGTTTCAACGAGCAGTACTTC. It encodes CASSVDSFNEQYF. The variable domain in full, with the rest retrieved from reference TRBV19 and TRBJ2-7, is DGGITQSPKYLFRKEGQNVTLSCEQNLNHDAMYWYRQDPGQGLRLIYYSQIVNDFQKGDIAEGYSVSREKKESFPLTVTSAQKNPTAFYLCASSVDSFNEQYFGPGTRLTVT.